The 3 T cell receptor beta chains listed next were all sequenced from one sample in a study of lymphopenia after photon versus proton radiotherapy. Using immunoSEQ multiplex PCR, the repertoire was profiled, and TCRdb retains in-frame clones only, with some absent. The sample lists 65,000 to 85,000 clones; 80% to 95% were seen once. Sequencing was performed on peripheral blood, taken from a patient treated with photon-based radiotherapy. Source of these receptors: a woman aged 40-49 years with cholangiocarcinoma.

V gene TRBV27 combines with J gene TRBJ1-1; D remains ambiguous. This CDR3 region has 15 residues. From germline, CDR1 is MNHEY and CDR2 SMNVEV (reference sequence). V gave up 10 bases and J gave up 0 bases, with 18 bases separating them. The CDR3 loop reads CATRRTDVMNTEAFF. CDR3 nucleotide sequence: TGTGCCACCCGACGGACGGACGTCATGAACACTGAAGCTTTCTTT.

The chain employs TRBV7-8 and TRBJ2-1, with a weak D call TRBD1 (5 bases). The CDR3 covers 13 residues. With 1 base removed from V and 10 bases from J, the gap between germline ends came to 11 bases. Germline V gene data show CDR1 as SGHVS and CDR2 as FQNEAQ. The CDR3 loop reads CASSLVGREEQFF. The CDR3 DNA sequence: TGTGCCAGCAGCTTAGTAGGCAGGGAAGAGCAGTTCTTC.

The rearrangement links TRBV27 to TRBJ1-1; tentatively, D is TRBD1 (6 bases). Germline V CDR1 and CDR2: MNHEY, SMNVEV (reference sequence). V dropped 5 bases and J dropped 4 bases, with 14 bases sitting between them. The length of the CDR3 is 14 residues. CDR3 DNA: TGTGCCAGCAGTCGCGGGGGCGGGGTCACTGAAGCTTTCTTT. Residues: CASSRGGGVTEAFF.